Reported below is one TCR beta chain. Per the original methods: Reference gene primer amplification yielded estimated nucleated cell counts. Data came from immunoSEQ multiplex PCR; TCRdb stores just in-frame clones and leaves some out. For V, J and clone size, that table is used; D and trimming come from the DNA. The sample has about 120,000 clones, 85% to 90% seen once. Germline CDR1 LNHDA, CDR2 SQIVND (reference sequence). Unmatched junction bases numbered 12, after V lost 7 bases and J lost 1 base. This CDR3 is 18 amino acids long. These data are taken from a study of blood T cell repertoires in COVID-19. Study overall: The United States, Italy and Spain supplied acute and convalescent COVID-19 samples. T cells, B-cell-depleted T cells, or PBMCs supplied cDNA or gDNA.

The clonotype originates from a woman in her 50s with acute or convalescent COVID-19. V is TRBV19 and J is TRBJ1-5, with TRBD1 matching 11 bases. Sequences were obtained from peripheral blood. The CDR3 nucleotides are TGTGCCAGTACCGCTCGACGGACAGGGGGCTTCAGCAATCAGCCCCAGCATTTT. Translated: CASTARRTGGFSNQPQHF.